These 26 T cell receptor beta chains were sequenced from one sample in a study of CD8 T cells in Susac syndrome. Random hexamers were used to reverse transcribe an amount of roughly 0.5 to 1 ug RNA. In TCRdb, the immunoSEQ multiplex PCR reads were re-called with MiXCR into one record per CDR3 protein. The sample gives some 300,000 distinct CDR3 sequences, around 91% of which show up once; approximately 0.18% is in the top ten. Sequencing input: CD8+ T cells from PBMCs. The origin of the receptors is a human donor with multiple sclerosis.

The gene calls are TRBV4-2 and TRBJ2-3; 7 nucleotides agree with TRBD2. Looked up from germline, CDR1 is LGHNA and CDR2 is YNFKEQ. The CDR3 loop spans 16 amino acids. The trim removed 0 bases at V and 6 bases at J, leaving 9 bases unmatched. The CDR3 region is CASSQDLASGGDTQYF. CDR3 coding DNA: TGTGCCAGCAGCCAAGACCTAGCTAGCGGCGGGGATACGCAGTATTTT.

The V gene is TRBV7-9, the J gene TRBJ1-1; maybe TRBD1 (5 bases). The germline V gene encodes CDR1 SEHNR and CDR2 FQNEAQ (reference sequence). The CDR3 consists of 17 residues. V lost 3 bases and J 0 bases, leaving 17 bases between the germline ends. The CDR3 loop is CASSLPETGLMNTEAFF. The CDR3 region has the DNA TGTGCCAGCAGCTTGCCAGAGACGGGGCTTATGAACACTGAAGCTTTCTTT.

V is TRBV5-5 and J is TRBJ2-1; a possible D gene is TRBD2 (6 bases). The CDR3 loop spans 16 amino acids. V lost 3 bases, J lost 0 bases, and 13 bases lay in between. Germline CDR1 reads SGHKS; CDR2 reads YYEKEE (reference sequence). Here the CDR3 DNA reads TGTGCCAGCAGCTGGACCGACGGGAGCTCCTACAATGAGCAGTTCTTC. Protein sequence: CASSWTDGSSYNEQFF. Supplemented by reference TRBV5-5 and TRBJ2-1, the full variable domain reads DAGVTQSPTHLIKTRGQQVTLRCSPISGHKSVSWYQQVLGQGPQFIFQYYEKEERGRGNFPDRFSARQFPNYSSELNVNALLLGDSALYLCASSWTDGSSYNEQFFGPGTRLTVL.

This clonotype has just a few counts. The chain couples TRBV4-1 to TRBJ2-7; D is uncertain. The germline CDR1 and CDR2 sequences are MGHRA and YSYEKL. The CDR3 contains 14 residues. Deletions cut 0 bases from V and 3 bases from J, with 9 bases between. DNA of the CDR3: TGCGCCAGCAGCCAAGAGTATAACAGCTACGAGCAGTACTTC. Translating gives CASSQEYNSYEQYF.

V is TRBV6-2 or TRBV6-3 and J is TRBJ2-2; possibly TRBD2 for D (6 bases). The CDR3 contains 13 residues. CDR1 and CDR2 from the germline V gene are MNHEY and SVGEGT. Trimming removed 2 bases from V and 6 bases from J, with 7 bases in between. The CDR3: CASSYGEAGELFF. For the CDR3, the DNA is TGTGCCAGCAGTTACGGGGAGGCCGGGGAGCTGTTTTTT.

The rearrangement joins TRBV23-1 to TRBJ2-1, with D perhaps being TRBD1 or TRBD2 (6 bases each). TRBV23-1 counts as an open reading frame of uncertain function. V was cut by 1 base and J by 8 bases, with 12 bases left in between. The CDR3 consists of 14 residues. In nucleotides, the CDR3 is TGCGCCAGCAGTCAATTCCCCGGGGGCGATGAGCAGTTCTTC. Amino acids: CASSQFPGGDEQFF.

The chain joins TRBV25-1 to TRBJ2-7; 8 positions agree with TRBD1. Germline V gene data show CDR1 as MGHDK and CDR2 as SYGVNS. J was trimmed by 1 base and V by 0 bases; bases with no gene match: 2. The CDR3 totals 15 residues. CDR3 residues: CASSEYRTGSYEQYF. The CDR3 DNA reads TGTGCCAGCAGTGAATACAGGACAGGGTCCTACGAGCAGTACTTC.

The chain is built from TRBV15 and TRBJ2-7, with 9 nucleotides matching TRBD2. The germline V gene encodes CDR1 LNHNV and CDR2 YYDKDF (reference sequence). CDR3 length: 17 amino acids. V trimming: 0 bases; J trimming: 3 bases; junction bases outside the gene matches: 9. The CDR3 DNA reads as TGTGCCACCAGCAGAGATCGTCACGCGGGAGGGATCTACGAGCAGTACTTC. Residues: CATSRDRHAGGIYEQYF. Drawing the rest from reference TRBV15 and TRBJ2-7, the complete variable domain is DAMVIQNPRYQVTQFGKPVTLSCSQTLNHNVMYWYQQKSSQAPKLLFHYYDKDFNNEADTPDNFQSRRPNTSFCFLDIRSPGLGDTAMYLCATSRDRHAGGIYEQYFGPGTRLTVT.

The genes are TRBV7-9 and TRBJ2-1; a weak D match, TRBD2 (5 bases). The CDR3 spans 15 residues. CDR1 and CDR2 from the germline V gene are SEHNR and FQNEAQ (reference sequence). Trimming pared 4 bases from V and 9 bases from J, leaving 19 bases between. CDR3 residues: CASSSPGNSEGEQFF. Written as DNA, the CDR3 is TGTGCCAGCAGCTCGCCGGGAAATAGTGAGGGTGAGCAGTTCTTC.

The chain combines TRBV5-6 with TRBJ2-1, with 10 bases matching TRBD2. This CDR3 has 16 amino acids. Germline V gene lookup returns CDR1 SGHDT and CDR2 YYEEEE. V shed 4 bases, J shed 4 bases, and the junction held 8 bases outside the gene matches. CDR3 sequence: CASSVGLAGVYNEQFF. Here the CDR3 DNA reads TGTGCCAGCAGCGTTGGGCTAGCGGGGGTGTACAATGAGCAGTTCTTC.

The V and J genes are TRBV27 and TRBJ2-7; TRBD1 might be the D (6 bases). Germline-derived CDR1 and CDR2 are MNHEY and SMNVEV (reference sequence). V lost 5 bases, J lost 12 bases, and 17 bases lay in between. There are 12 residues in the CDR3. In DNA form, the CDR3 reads TGTGCCAGCAGTCAGGGGTCACTAGGATTGTACTTC. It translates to CASSQGSLGLYF.

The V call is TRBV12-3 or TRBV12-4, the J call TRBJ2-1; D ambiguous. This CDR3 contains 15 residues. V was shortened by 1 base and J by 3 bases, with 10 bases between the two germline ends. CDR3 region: CASSLEGSLYNEQFF. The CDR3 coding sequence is TGTGCCAGCAGTTTAGAGGGTAGCCTCTACAATGAGCAGTTCTTC.

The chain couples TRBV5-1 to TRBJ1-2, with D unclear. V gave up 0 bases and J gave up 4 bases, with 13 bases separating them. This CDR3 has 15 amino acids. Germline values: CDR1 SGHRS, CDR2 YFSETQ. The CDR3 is CASSLDRAAFYGYTF. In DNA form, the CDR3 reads TGCGCCAGCAGCTTGGATCGGGCCGCTTTCTATGGCTACACCTTC.

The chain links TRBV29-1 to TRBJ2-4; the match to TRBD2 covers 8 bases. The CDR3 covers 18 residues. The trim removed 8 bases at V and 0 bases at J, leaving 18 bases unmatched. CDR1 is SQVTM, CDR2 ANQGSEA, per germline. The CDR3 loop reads CSLLVGLALGLAKNIQYF. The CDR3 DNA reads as TGCAGCCTCTTAGTAGGACTAGCCCTCGGGCTAGCCAAAAACATTCAGTACTTC.

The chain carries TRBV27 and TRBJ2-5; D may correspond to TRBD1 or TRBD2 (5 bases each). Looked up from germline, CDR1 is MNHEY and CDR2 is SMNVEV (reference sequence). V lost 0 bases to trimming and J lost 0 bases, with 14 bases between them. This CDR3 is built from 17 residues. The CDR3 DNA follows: TGTGCCAGCAGTTTATCATATTTGGGACGCTACCAAGAGACCCAGTACTTC. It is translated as CASSLSYLGRYQETQYF.

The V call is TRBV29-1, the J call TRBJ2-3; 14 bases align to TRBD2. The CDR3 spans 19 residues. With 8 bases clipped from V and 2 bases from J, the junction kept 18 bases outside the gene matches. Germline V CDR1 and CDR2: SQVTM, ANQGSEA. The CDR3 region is CSLTLYGTSGSGFTDTQYF. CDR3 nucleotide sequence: TGCAGCTTAACCCTTTATGGGACTAGCGGGAGCGGCTTCACAGATACGCAGTATTTT.

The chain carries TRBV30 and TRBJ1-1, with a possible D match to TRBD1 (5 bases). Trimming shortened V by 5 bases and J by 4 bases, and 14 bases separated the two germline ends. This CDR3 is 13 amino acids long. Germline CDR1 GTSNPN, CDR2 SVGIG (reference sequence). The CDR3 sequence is CAWDSSRGTEAFF. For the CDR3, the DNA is TGTGCCTGGGACAGCTCAAGGGGCACTGAAGCTTTCTTT.

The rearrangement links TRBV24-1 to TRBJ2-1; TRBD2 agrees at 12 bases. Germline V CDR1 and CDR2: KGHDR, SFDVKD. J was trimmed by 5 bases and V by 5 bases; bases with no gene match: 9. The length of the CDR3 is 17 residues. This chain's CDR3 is CATSGLAGGAYNNEQFF. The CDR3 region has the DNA TGTGCCACCAGTGGCCTAGCGGGAGGGGCGTACAACAATGAGCAGTTCTTC.

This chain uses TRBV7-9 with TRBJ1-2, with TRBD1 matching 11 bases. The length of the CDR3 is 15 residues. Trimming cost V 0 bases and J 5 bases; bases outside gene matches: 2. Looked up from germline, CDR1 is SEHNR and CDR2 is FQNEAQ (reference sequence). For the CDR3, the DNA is TGTGCCAGCAGCTTAGCGGGACAGGGGGATTATGGCTACACCTTC. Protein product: CASSLAGQGDYGYTF.

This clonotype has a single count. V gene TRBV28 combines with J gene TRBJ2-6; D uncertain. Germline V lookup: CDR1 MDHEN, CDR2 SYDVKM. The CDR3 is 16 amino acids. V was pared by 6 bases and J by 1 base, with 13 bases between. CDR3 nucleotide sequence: TGTGCCAGCAGCTTCCGTCCGGGTTCTGGGGCCAACGTCCTGACTTTC. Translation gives CASSFRPGSGANVLTF.

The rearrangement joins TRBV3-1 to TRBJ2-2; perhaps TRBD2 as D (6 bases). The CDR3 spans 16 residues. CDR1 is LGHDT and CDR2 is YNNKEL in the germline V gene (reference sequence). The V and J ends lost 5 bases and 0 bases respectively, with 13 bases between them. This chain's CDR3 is CASSSVAVTNTGELFF. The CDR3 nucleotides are TGTGCCAGCAGCTCCGTAGCGGTGACGAACACCGGGGAGCTGTTTTTT.

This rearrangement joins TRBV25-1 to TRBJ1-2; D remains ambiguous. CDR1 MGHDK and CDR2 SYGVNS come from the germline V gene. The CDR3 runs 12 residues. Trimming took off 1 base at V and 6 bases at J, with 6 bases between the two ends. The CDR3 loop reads CASSEFGDGYTF. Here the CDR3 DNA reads TGTGCCAGCAGTGAATTTGGGGATGGCTACACCTTC.

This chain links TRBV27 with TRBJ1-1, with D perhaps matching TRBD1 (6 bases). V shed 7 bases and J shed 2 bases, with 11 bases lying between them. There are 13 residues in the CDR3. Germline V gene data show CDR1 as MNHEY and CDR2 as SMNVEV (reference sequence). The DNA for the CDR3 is TGTGCCAGCACCCTTGGGGGCAACACTGAAGCTTTCTTT. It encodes CASTLGGNTEAFF.

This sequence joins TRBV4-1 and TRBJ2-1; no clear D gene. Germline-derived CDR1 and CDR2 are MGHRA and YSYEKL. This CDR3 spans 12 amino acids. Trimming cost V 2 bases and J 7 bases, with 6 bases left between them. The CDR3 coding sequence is TGCGCCAGCAGCCAAACGAGGAATGAGCAGTTCTTC. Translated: CASSQTRNEQFF.

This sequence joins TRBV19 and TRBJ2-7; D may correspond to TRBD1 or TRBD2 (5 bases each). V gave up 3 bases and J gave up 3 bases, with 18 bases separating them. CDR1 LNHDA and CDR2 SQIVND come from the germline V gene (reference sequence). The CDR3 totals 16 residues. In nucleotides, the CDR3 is TGTGCCAGTAGTATTGGAACAGGAACGGGGAACTACGAGCAGTACTTC. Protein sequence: CASSIGTGTGNYEQYF.

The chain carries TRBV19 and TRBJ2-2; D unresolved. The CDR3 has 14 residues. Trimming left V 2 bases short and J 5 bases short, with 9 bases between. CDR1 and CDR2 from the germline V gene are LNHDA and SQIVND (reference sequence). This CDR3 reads CASSIMGKTGELFF. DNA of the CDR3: TGTGCCAGTAGTATAATGGGCAAAACCGGGGAGCTGTTTTTT. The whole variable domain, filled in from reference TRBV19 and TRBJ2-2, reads DGGITQSPKYLFRKEGQNVTLSCEQNLNHDAMYWYRQDPGQGLRLIYYSQIVNDFQKGDIAEGYSVSREKKESFPLTVTSAQKNPTAFYLCASSIMGKTGELFFGEGSRLTVL.